The rows below give T cell receptor beta chains drawn from one sample of a study of shared clonotypes between healthy human individuals. Clones were sequenced by immunoSEQ multiplex PCR, and TCRdb holds only the in-frame ones, with some missing. This sample has about 1.5 million clones, with 95% to 99% found just once. Sequences were obtained from naive CD4+ T cells sorted from blood. These receptors originate from a young man in good health. The CDR3 runs from the conserved cysteine through the conserved F or W. A D gene is named only where the DNA matches it firmly. Clone size is not always given. Where it is, it says once, few, many or a class for expanded clones.

j_call | v_call | clone_size | d_call | cdr3_nt | cdr3_aa
TRBJ2-3 | TRBV28 | - | TRBD1 | TGTGCCAGCAGTTCCGACAGGGACAGCCGCACAGATACGCAGTATTTT | CASSSDRDSRTDTQYF
TRBJ1-4 | TRBV18 | - | - | TGTGCCAGCTCCGTACCCCCCCGGGGTCGGGCAACTAATGAAAAACTGTTTTTT | CASSVPPRGRATNEKLFF
TRBJ2-7 | TRBV7-6 | - | - | TGTGCCAGCAGCTTAGGAGCCGACGAGCAGTACTTC | CASSLGADEQYF
TRBJ1-2 | TRBV29-1 | - | TRBD1 | TGCAGCACGGGACAGGGGGCCGCAACTAACTATGGCTACACCTTC | CSTGQGAATNYGYTF
TRBJ1-1 | TRBV7-3 | - | - | TGTGCCAGCAGCTTACTGGGGGACACTGAAGCTTTCTTT | CASSLLGDTEAFF
TRBJ2-7 | TRBV28 | - | - | TGTGCCAGCAATGGTTCTCGTAGGTCTACGGAGCAGTACTTC | CASNGSRRSTEQYF
TRBJ2-3 | TRBV6-6 | - | - | TGTGCCAGCAGTTACGATGCAAAACCAAGCACAGATACGCAGTATTTT | CASSYDAKPSTDTQYF
TRBJ2-3 | TRBV29-1 | - | TRBD2 | TGCAGCTCCCGTGCGCGGGAGGGCCGTACAGATACGCAGTATTTT | CSSRAREGRTDTQYF
TRBJ1-2 | TRBV10-3 | - | - | TGTGCCATCAGTGAGGGGAACCGCTTCGGCTACACCTTC | CAISEGNRFGYTF
TRBJ2-7 | TRBV2 | - | - | TGTGCCAGCAGTGACCTCGGGACACTAGACTACGAGCAGTACTTC | CASSDLGTLDYEQYF
TRBJ2-1 | TRBV5-1 | - | TRBD2 | TGCGCCAGCAGCTTGGTGGCTAGCGGGAGGGCCGAGCAGTTCTTC | CASSLVASGRAEQFF
TRBJ2-7 | TRBV19 | - | - | TGTGCCAGTAGTATAGTTACAGCTACGATGGGGGAGCAGTACTTC | CASSIVTATMGEQYF
TRBJ1-4 | TRBV5-5 | - | TRBD1 | TGTGCCAGCAGCATGACAGGGAAAACTAATGAAAAACTGTTTTTT | CASSMTGKTNEKLFF
TRBJ2-2 | TRBV18 | few | - | TGTGCCAGCTCACCACTAAAAGGGCCCGGGGAGCTGTTTTTT | CASSPLKGPGELFF
TRBJ1-1 | TRBV30 | - | - | TGTGCCTGGAGCTTTAAGAACACTGAAGCTTTCTTT | CAWSFKNTEAFF
TRBJ2-3 | TRBV28 | - | - | TGTGCCAGCAAGGGGTCTAGAGATACGCAGTATTTT | CASKGSRDTQYF
TRBJ2-7 | TRBV7-9 | - | - | TGTGCCAGCAGCTTAAGTCGGGACGCCTACGAGCAGTACTTC | CASSLSRDAYEQYF
TRBJ2-3 | TRBV5-1 | - | - | TGCGCCAGCAGCTTGGAGTTTTCGGGAAGCACAGATACGCAGTATTTT | CASSLEFSGSTDTQYF
TRBJ2-7 | TRBV7-7 | - | TRBD2 | TGTGCTAGCAGCTTAGGCGGGAGGAATTTTTCAAACTCCTACGAGCAGTACTTC | CASSLGGRNFSNSYEQYF
TRBJ1-1 | TRBV14 | - | TRBD1 | TGTGCCAGCAGCCAGGCGACAGGGTGGGGTAACACTGAAGCTTTCTTT | CASSQATGWGNTEAFF
TRBJ2-7 | TRBV5-1 | - | - | TGCGCCAGCAGACTGGAGGGGACCTACGAGCAGTACTTC | CASRLEGTYEQYF
TRBJ2-6 | TRBV2 | - | - | TGTGCCAGCAGTAGGGGGGCGAGTACTGGGGCCAACGTCCTGACTTTC | CASSRGASTGANVLTF
TRBJ1-2 | TRBV18 | - | - | TGTGCCAGCTCACCAGAGGGAGTGGGTGGCTACACCTTC | CASSPEGVGGYTF
TRBJ2-3 | TRBV15 | - | TRBD1 | TGTGCCACCAGCAGAGGAGGACAGGGGGCTTTCGATACGCAGTATTTT | CATSRGGQGAFDTQYF
TRBJ2-7 | TRBV2 | - | TRBD2 | TGTGCCAGCACGGCTAGCGGGAGGGCCTCTTTTTCCTACGAGCAGTACTTC | CASTASGRASFSYEQYF
TRBJ2-7 | TRBV6-1 | - | - | TGTGCCAGCAGTGACCCCGGACGGCCGAGCTCCTACGAGCAGTACTTC | CASSDPGRPSSYEQYF
TRBJ2-2 | TRBV6-5 | - | TRBD2 | TGTGCCAGCACCGACCGAGTGGCGGGAGACGGGGAGCTGTTTTTT | CASTDRVAGDGELFF
TRBJ2-5 | TRBV7-9 | - | - | TGTGCCAGCAGCTTGGGCGGGGCGGGGGCTCGGGAGACCCAGTACTTC | CASSLGGAGARETQYF
TRBJ2-2 | TRBV5-1 | - | - | TGCGCCAGCAGCTCCCGAGGCACCGGGGAGCTGTTTTTT | CASSSRGTGELFF
TRBJ2-5 | TRBV2 | - | TRBD1 | TGTGTCAGCCTGGCGGACAGGGAAGAGACCCAGTACTTC | CVSLADREETQYF
TRBJ2-7 | TRBV7-2 | - | TRBD1 | TGTGCCAGCAGCTTAGGACAGGGATACTCCTACGAGCAGTACTTC | CASSLGQGYSYEQYF
TRBJ1-1 | TRBV29-1 | - | - | TGCAGCGTTGAGACAGTCACTGAAGCTTTCTTT | CSVETVTEAFF
TRBJ1-1 | TRBV7-2 | - | - | TGTGCCAGCAGCCTCAGGCCGAACACTGAAGCTTTCTTT | CASSLRPNTEAFF
TRBJ2-7 | TRBV7-9 | - | - | TGTGCCAGCAGCCCGCGCGGATTGGTAAGGGGGTACGAGCAGTACTTC | CASSPRGLVRGYEQYF
TRBJ2-3 | TRBV7-9 | - | - | TGTGCCAGCAGCTTAATATCAGATACGCAGTATTTT | CASSLISDTQYF
TRBJ2-7 | TRBV14 | - | TRBD1 | TGTGCCAGCAGCAAAGGGGGCCTCTACGAGCAGTACTTC | CASSKGGLYEQYF
TRBJ2-7 | TRBV5-1 | - | TRBD2 | TGCGCCAGCAGCCCCGGGACTAGGGTCCACGAGCAGTACTTC | CASSPGTRVHEQYF
TRBJ2-2 | TRBV27 | - | - | TGTGCCATCCGACAGGACGCGAACACCGGGGAGCTGTTTTTT | CAIRQDANTGELFF
TRBJ2-1 | TRBV19 | once | - | TGTGCCAGTCGGATGTACAATGAGCAGTTCTTC | CASRMYNEQFF
TRBJ2-2 | TRBV18 | once | TRBD2 | TGTGCCAGCTCACCACTAGCGGGGACGAACACCGGGGAGCTGTTTTTT | CASSPLAGTNTGELFF
TRBJ2-5 | TRBV18 | - | TRBD2 | TGTGCCAGCTCAGACGGGGGGCAAGAGACCCAGTACTTC | CASSDGGQETQYF
TRBJ1-5 | TRBV9 | - | TRBD1 | TGTGCCAGCAGCGTAGGGACAGGTGGCAATCAGCCCCAGCATTTT | CASSVGTGGNQPQHF
TRBJ2-1 | TRBV7-9 | - | TRBD2 | TGTGCCAGCAGCTTCGTAGCGGGAGAGTACAATGAGCAGTTCTTC | CASSFVAGEYNEQFF
TRBJ1-1 | TRBV6-5 | - | - | TGTGCCAGCAGTTCCGGGACAAAAGAAGCTTTCTTT | CASSSGTKEAFF
TRBJ2-7 | TRBV19 | - | - | TGTGCCAGTAGTATAGATTCGCGGTACGAGCAGTACTTC | CASSIDSRYEQYF
TRBJ2-7 | TRBV5-4 | - | - | TGTGCCAGCAGTCCATTCCCCGCCTACGAGCAGTACTTC | CASSPFPAYEQYF
TRBJ2-7 | TRBV29-1 | - | TRBD2 | TGCAGCGTTTCGGGACTAGGCGAAACCTACGAGCAGTACTTC | CSVSGLGETYEQYF
TRBJ2-3 | TRBV5-1 | once | TRBD2 | TGCGCCAGCAGCTTGGGGACTAGCGGGACTGAAACGCAGTATTTT | CASSLGTSGTETQYF
TRBJ2-3 | TRBV19 | - | TRBD2 | TGTGCCAGTAGTACCCCCTCCCGCCTAGCGGGAGTGGGAGATACGCAGTATTTT | CASSTPSRLAGVGDTQYF